The rows below give T cell receptor beta chains drawn from one sample of a study of shared clonotypes between healthy human individuals. Repertoires were generated with immunoSEQ multiplex PCR, while TCRdb's copy carries only in-frame clones and drops some. Of over 1.5 million clones listed, approximately 98% are singletons. Material: naive CD4+ T cells sorted from blood. Receptors were obtained from a man aged 25-40 years in good health. Both conserved end residues are part of each CDR3. The order of the fields is J gene, V gene, clone size, D gene, CDR3 DNA, CDR3 protein. The D gene is left open where the match is weak. Some rows have no size entry. The others give once, few or many, or a class for an expanded clone.

>TRBJ1-5|TRBV2|-|-
TGTGCCAGCAGCGCCCGGGAGAGGGGAAATCAGCCCCAGCATTTT
CASSARERGNQPQHF
>TRBJ2-7|TRBV6-5|-|TRBD2
TGTGCCAGCAGCAGACTAGCGGGCTACGAGCAGTACTTC
CASSRLAGYEQYF
>TRBJ2-7|TRBV6-5|-|-
TGTGCCAGCACCTCCCATCAGGGGGGGTCCTACGAGCAGTACTTC
CASTSHQGGSYEQYF
>TRBJ1-4|TRBV18|-|-
TGTGCCAGCTCACCGGCCGGGGATGCAACTAATGAAAAACTGTTTTTT
CASSPAGDATNEKLFF
>TRBJ1-1|TRBV18|-|TRBD1
TGTGCCAGCTCCCCCGGGACAGGGACGAACACTGAAGCTTTCTTT
CASSPGTGTNTEAFF
>TRBJ1-1|TRBV12-1|-|-
TGTGCCAGCAGCTTGGCCGGCCACACAGGGGCCGGGTACACTGAAGCTTTCTTT
CASSLAGHTGAGYTEAFF
>TRBJ2-2|TRBV9|-|-
TGTGCCAGCAGCGTCGGCGGAACGAACACCGGGGAGCTGTTTTTT
CASSVGGTNTGELFF
>TRBJ2-1|TRBV5-4|-|TRBD1
TGTGCCAGCAGCCGCGACAGGGGGCAGTGGCAGTTCTTC
CASSRDRGQWQFF
>TRBJ2-2|TRBV18|-|-
TGTGCCAGCTCCCCGAGGGGAGCCGGGGAGCTGTTTTTT
CASSPRGAGELFF
>TRBJ1-2|TRBV29-1|-|-
TGCAGCGTTCTAGGGGCGAACTATGGCTACACCTTC
CSVLGANYGYTF
>TRBJ1-3|TRBV5-1|once|-
TGCGCCAGCAGCAGAGACCTATCAGGAAACACCATATATTTT
CASSRDLSGNTIYF
>TRBJ2-1|TRBV10-3|-|TRBD2
TGTGCCATTCGGACTAGCGGGAGCTCCTACAATGAGCAGTTCTTC
CAIRTSGSSYNEQFF
>TRBJ2-7|TRBV5-1|few|-
TGCGCCAGCAGCTTGGTTCAGACCTACGAGCAGTACTTC
CASSLVQTYEQYF
>TRBJ2-7|TRBV4-3|-|TRBD2
TGCGCCAGCAGCCAAGATGGGAAGCGGGAGTTCCCCTACGAGCAGTACTTC
CASSQDGKREFPYEQYF
>TRBJ2-7|TRBV5-5|-|TRBD1
TGTGCCAGCAGAACTCGAGGGACAGGACAGCTCTACGAGCAGTACTTC
CASRTRGTGQLYEQYF
>TRBJ1-2|TRBV7-9|-|TRBD1
TGTGCCAGCAGCTTACCAAGGGGGCGCGACTATGGCTACACCTTC
CASSLPRGRDYGYTF
>TRBJ2-3|TRBV4-1|once|-
TGCGCCAGCAGCGGGGACAGCACAGATACGCAGTATTTT
CASSGDSTDTQYF
>TRBJ2-6|TRBV7-8|once|-
TGTGCCAGCAGCTACCTGCAGGGAATCAGACCTGGGGCCAACGTCCTGACTTTC
CASSYLQGIRPGANVLTF
>TRBJ2-1|TRBV11-1|-|-
TGTGCCAGCAGCCCGCGAAGGAAGAGCTCCTACAATGAGCAGTTCTTC
CASSPRRKSSYNEQFF
>TRBJ2-7|TRBV11-3|-|TRBD1
TGTGCCAGCAGTCCCGGGACAGGATCCTACGAGCAGTACTTC
CASSPGTGSYEQYF
>TRBJ2-2|TRBV7-3|-|-
TGTGCCAGCAGCTCCCTTAACACCGGGGAGCTGTTTTTT
CASSSLNTGELFF
>TRBJ2-7|TRBV21-1|-|-
TGTGCCAGCAGCAAAGAGGGACAGGGGTCCTACGAGCAGTACTTC
CASSKEGQGSYEQYF
>TRBJ2-1|TRBV20-1|-|-
TGCAGTGCTGGGAGGCTGTTCGGGCAGTTCTTC
CSAGRLFGQFF
>TRBJ2-1|TRBV19|-|-
TGTGCCAGTAACCCTACGTCCATCTCCTACAATGAGCAGTTCTTC
CASNPTSISYNEQFF
>TRBJ2-7|TRBV2|-|TRBD2
TGTGCCAGCGGGAGGGACTACTACGAGCAGTACTTC
CASGRDYYEQYF
>TRBJ1-4|TRBV29-1|-|-
TGCAGCGTTGGAGAGGAGCCTACTAATGAAAAACTGTTTTTT
CSVGEEPTNEKLFF
>TRBJ1-5|TRBV10-3|-|-
TGTGCCATCAGGAATTCCGATTCTGGGGGGCCTGGACAGCCCCAGCATTTT
CAIRNSDSGGPGQPQHF
>TRBJ1-5|TRBV7-8|-|TRBD1
TGTGCCAGCAGCCCGGACAGGGGTCAGCCCCAGCATTTT
CASSPDRGQPQHF
>TRBJ2-7|TRBV4-1|-|-
TGCGCCAGCAGCCAAGCGTCCACCTCCTACGAGCAGTACTTC
CASSQASTSYEQYF
>TRBJ1-2|TRBV27|-|TRBD1
TGTGCCAGCAGTATAGAGAGCAGGGGGACCTATGGCTACACCTTC
CASSIESRGTYGYTF
>TRBJ2-3|TRBV5-5|-|-
TGTGCCAGCAGCTTGGTCTCAGATACGCAGTATTTT
CASSLVSDTQYF
>TRBJ2-6|TRBV7-9|-|-
TGTGCCAGCAGCTTAGGACCGGTTTTCTCTGGGGCCAACGTCCTGACTTTC
CASSLGPVFSGANVLTF
>TRBJ1-5|TRBV15|-|TRBD1
TGTGCCACCAGCGGAGTGCGGACAGGTTTCGGTCAGCCCCAGCATTTT
CATSGVRTGFGQPQHF
>TRBJ2-1|TRBV18|-|TRBD2
TGTGCCAGCTCACCACTAGCGGGAGTAGGGTTTGGGGACTCCAATGAGCAGTTCTTC
CASSPLAGVGFGDSNEQFF
>TRBJ2-5|TRBV5-8|-|-
TGTGCCAGCAGCTCCTGGAAAGGTCAAGAGACCCAGTACTTC
CASSSWKGQETQYF
>TRBJ1-2|TRBV7-2|-|-
TGTGCCAGCAGCTTATATGCGGTACGGGGCGGCTACACCTTC
CASSLYAVRGGYTF
>TRBJ2-3|TRBV7-2|-|TRBD1
TGTGCCACTACAGGGGTCACAGATACGCAGTATTTT
CATTGVTDTQYF
>TRBJ2-1|TRBV5-1|once|TRBD2
TGCGCCAGCAGCCGGGACCAAGCGGGAACCGAATTCTTC
CASSRDQAGTEFF
>TRBJ2-3|TRBV20-1|-|-
TGCAGTGCTAGAGATGCAGATACGCAGTATTTT
CSARDADTQYF
>TRBJ2-5|TRBV7-6|-|-
TGTGCCAGCAGCCCACCGGGAAGAGGATTCCAAGAGACCCAGTACTTC
CASSPPGRGFQETQYF
>TRBJ2-5|TRBV29-1|-|TRBD1
TGCAGCGTTGAAGAAGGGGACAGGGGCCAGTACTTC
CSVEEGDRGQYF
>TRBJ2-7|TRBV28|-|-
TGTGCCAGCAGCGGAGCGGGCTCCAAGATCTACGAGCAGTACTTC
CASSGAGSKIYEQYF
>TRBJ2-3|TRBV6-1|once|-
TGTGCCAGCGCGGGCGGGTTCACAGATACGCAGTATTTT
CASAGGFTDTQYF
>TRBJ2-1|TRBV7-9|-|TRBD2
TGTGCCAGCAGCTTAGCTTGGGGAGGGCCATTAAATGAGCAGTTCTTC
CASSLAWGGPLNEQFF
>TRBJ2-2|TRBV14|-|-
TGTGCCAGCAGCCGATCCTCAACGAACACCGGGGAGCTGTTTTTT
CASSRSSTNTGELFF
>TRBJ1-1|TRBV9|-|TRBD1
TGTGCCAGCAGCGCTCGGACAGGGCAGCCCGATTATGAAGCTTTCTTT
CASSARTGQPDYEAFF
>TRBJ2-7|TRBV7-2|-|-
TGTGCCAGCAGCCCGGCTCCGGGACTCCGACGGGGGCAGTACTTC
CASSPAPGLRRGQYF
>TRBJ2-6|TRBV9|-|-
TGTGCCAGCAGCGCCCGGTGGACTTCTGGGGCCAACGTCCTGACTTTC
CASSARWTSGANVLTF
>TRBJ2-7|TRBV6-1|-|TRBD2
TGTGCCACCGCCTCGACTAGCGGGAAACAATACGAGCAGTACTTC
CATASTSGKQYEQYF
>TRBJ2-3|TRBV5-1|-|-
TGCGCCAGCAGCTCCGTGATCACAGATACGCAGTATTTT
CASSSVITDTQYF